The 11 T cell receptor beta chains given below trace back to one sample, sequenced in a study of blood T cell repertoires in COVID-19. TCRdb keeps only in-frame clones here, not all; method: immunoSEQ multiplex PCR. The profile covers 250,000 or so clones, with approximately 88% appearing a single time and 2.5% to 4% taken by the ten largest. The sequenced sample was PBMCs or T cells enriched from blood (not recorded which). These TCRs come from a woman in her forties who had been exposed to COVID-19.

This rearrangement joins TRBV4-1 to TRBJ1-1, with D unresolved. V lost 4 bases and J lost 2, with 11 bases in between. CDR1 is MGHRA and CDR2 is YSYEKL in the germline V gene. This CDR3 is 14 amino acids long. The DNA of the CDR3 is TGCGCCAGCAGCCCGCAGGTAGTCAACACTGAAGCTTTCTTT. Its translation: CASSPQVVNTEAFF.

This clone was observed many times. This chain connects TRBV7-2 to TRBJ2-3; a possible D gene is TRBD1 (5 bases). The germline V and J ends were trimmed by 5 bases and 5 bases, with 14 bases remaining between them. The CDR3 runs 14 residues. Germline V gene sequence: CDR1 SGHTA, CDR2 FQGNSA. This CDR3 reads CASSHPLGLDTQYF. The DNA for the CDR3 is TGTGCCAGCAGCCACCCACTGGGGCTAGATACGCAGTATTTT.

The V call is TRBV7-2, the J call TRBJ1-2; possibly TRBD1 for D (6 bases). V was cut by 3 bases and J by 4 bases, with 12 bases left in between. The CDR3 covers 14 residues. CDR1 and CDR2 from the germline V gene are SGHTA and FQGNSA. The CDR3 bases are TGTGCCAGCAGCTTCGGGGGGCTGGGCTATGGCTACACCTTC. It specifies CASSFGGLGYGYTF.

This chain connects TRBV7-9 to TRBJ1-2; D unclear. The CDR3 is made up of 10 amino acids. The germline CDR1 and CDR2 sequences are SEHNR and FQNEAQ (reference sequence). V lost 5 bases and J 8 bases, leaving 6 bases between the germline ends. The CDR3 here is CASSGSGYTF. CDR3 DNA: TGTGCCAGCAGCGGCTCAGGCTACACCTTC.

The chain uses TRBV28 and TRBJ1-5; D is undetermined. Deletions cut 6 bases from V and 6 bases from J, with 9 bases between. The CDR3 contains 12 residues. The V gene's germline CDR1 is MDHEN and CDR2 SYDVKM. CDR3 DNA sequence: TGTGCCAGCAGGGTAGTAAGTCAGCCCCAGCATTTT. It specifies CASRVVSQPQHF. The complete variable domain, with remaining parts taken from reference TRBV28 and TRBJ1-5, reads DVKVTQSSRYLVKRTGEKVFLECVQDMDHENMFWYRQDPGLGLRLIYFSYDVKMKEKGDIPEGYSVSREKKERFSLILESASTNQTSMYLCASRVVSQPQHFGDGTRLSIL.

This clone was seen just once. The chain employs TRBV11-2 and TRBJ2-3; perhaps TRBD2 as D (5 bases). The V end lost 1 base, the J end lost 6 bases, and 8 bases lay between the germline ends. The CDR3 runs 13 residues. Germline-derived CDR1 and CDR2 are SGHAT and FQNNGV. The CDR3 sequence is CASSLGGYDTQYF. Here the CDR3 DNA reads TGTGCCAGCAGCTTAGGAGGGTACGATACGCAGTATTTT.

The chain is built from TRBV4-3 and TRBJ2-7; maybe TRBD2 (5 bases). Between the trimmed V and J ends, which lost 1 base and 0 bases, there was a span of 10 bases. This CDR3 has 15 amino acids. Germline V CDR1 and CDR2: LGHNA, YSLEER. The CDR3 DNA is TGCGCCAGCAGCCAAGTAGCGTATTCCTCCTACGAGCAGTACTTC. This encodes CASSQVAYSSYEQYF.

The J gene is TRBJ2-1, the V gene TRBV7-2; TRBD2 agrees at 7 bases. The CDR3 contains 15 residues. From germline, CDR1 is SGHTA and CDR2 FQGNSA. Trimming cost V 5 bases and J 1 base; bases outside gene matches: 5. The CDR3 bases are TGTGCCAGCAGCAGGCTAGCGGAGTCCTACAATGAGCAGTTCTTC. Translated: CASSRLAESYNEQFF.

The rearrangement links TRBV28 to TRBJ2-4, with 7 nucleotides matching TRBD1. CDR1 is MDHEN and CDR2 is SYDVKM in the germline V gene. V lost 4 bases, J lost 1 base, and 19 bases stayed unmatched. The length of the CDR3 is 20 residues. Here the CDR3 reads CASSSRPIIAPGQAKNIQYF. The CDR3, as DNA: TGTGCCAGCAGTTCGCGCCCCATCATCGCGCCGGGACAGGCCAAAAACATTCAGTACTTC.

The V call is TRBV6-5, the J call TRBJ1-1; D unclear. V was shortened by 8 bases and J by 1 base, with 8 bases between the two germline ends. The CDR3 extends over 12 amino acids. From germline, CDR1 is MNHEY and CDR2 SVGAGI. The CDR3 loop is CASVSSNTEAFF. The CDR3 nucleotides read TGTGCCAGCGTCAGTTCGAACACTGAAGCTTTCTTT.

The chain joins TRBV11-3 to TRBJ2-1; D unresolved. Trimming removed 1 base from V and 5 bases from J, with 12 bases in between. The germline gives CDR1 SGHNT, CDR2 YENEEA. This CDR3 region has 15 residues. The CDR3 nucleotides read TGTGCCAGCAGCTTAGGTTCAGGTGCTAACAATGAGCAGTTCTTC. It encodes CASSLGSGANNEQFF.